The present entry profiles one T cell receptor (beta chain) with its context. Its specificity is unknown. The PCR used 60 Vbeta and 13 Jbeta primers. The authors' processing: Per a later analysis, the number of unique TCR beta chains was roughly 80 million, of which 9 million to 14 million were shared. Measured with immunoSEQ multiplex PCR; TCRdb has only the in-frame clones, and not every one. D and trimming were read from the DNA, whereas the V and J calls and clone size are those reported in that table. The sample consists of around 130,000 clones, more than 60% of them appearing once. This sample stems from a study of cytomegalovirus exposure and HLA in healthy donors. Study results and limitations: As a later analysis showed, a missense DCLRE1C variant was linked to trimming of TCR beta V- and J-genes. Apart from CMV serostatus, no immune exposure information was available. CMV antigen specificity was confirmed in vitro for a few CMV-associated chains.

Germline values: CDR1 MNHNS, CDR2 SASEGT. V dropped 7 bases and J dropped 3 bases, with 14 bases sitting between them. The CDR3 loop spans 14 amino acids. This TCR was sampled from a woman between 18 and 29 years old in good health and CMV-seronegative. What was sequenced was PBMCs. The chain uses TRBV6-1 and TRBJ2-3, with D perhaps matching TRBD2 (6 bases). CDR3 DNA sequence: TGTGCCAGCATTCCGGGAGAGCAGACAGATACGCAGTATTTT. The encoded protein is CASIPGEQTDTQYF.